The 18 T cell receptor beta chains presented below share a single source sample, sequenced in a study of technical replicates of blood from a few donors. The method was immunoSEQ multiplex PCR; TCRdb's version includes in-frame clones alone and lacks a portion of them. The table shows fewer than 95,000 clones, with about 93% occurring only once. The material sequenced was T cells isolated from PBMCs. Source of these receptors: a human donor in good health.

This chain links TRBV13 with TRBJ2-3; 9 bases agree with TRBD2. J gave up 2 bases and V 5 bases, and 8 bases lay outside the gene matches. The CDR3 extends over 16 amino acids. From germline, CDR1 is PRHDT and CDR2 FYEKMQ (reference sequence). Here the CDR3 reads CASSLLAGGFTDTQYF. The CDR3 region has the DNA TGTGCCAGCAGCCTTCTGGCGGGGGGGTTCACAGATACGCAGTATTTT.

The gene calls are TRBV29-1 and TRBJ2-7; 10 bases agree with TRBD1. The CDR3 extends over 14 amino acids. Losses at the gene ends were 4 bases for V and 3 bases for J; bases not matched to a gene: 6. CDR1 and CDR2 (germline): SQVTM, ANQGSEA. CDR3 sequence (DNA): TGCAGCGTTGGATGGGACAGGGGATTCTACGAGCAGTACTTC. Protein sequence: CSVGWDRGFYEQYF.

J is TRBJ1-4 and V is TRBV7-9; D is perhaps TRBD1 (5 bases). The V end was cut by 1 base, the J end by 8 bases, with 14 bases between. CDR1 is SEHNR and CDR2 is FQNEAQ in the germline V gene (reference sequence). The CDR3 contains 15 residues. The chain's CDR3 is CASSLDRSGPEKLFF. CDR3 sequence (DNA): TGTGCCAGCAGCTTAGACAGGTCGGGCCCCGAAAAACTGTTTTTT.

The chain recombines TRBV14 with TRBJ2-7, with D unclear. The V and J ends lost 4 bases and 7 bases respectively, with 11 bases between them. CDR1 SGHDN and CDR2 FVKESK come from the germline V gene. The CDR3 sequence is 12 residues long. CDR3 bases: TGTGCCAGCAGCCTCCGAAGGCGGGAGCAGTACTTC. Its protein product is CASSLRRREQYF.

The gene calls are TRBV28 and TRBJ1-4; D not resolved. The CDR3 has 14 residues. Trimming pared 6 bases from V and 0 bases from J, leaving 8 bases between. Germline V gene data show CDR1 as MDHEN and CDR2 as SYDVKM. CDR3 nucleotide sequence: TGTGCCAGCAGATTTGGAGCAACTAATGAAAAACTGTTTTTT. This gives the protein CASRFGATNEKLFF.

This chain joins TRBV28 and TRBJ2-7, with 10 bases matching TRBD2. CDR1 MDHEN and CDR2 SYDVKM come from the germline V gene. V lost 7 bases, J lost 6 bases, and 12 bases stayed unmatched. The CDR3 has 15 residues. The CDR3 DNA reads as TGTGCCAGCATCCCCGCCGCAGCGGGAGGGACCGAGCAGTACTTC. Amino acid sequence: CASIPAAAGGTEQYF.

The sample holds one count of this clone. This rearrangement joins TRBV11-3 to TRBJ2-3; 9 nucleotides agree with TRBD2. The CDR3 spans 16 residues. V lost 1 base to trimming and J lost 1 base; unmatched junction nucleotides: 3. Germline V gene lookup returns CDR1 SGHNT and CDR2 YENEEA. The CDR3 nucleotides read TGTGCCAGCAGCTTAGTAATAGCGGGGGGCACAGATACGCAGTATTTT. This translates into CASSLVIAGGTDTQYF.

The V and J genes are TRBV9 and TRBJ2-3; a weak D match, TRBD2 (5 bases). Deletions cut 3 bases from V and 2 bases from J, with 13 bases between. CDR3 length: 15 residues. Germline V CDR1 and CDR2: SGDLS, YYNGEE. The CDR3 protein is CASSALERTTDTQYF. The CDR3 DNA is TGTGCCAGCAGCGCCCTCGAGCGGACCACAGATACGCAGTATTTT.

Only a few counts were recorded for this clone. This chain connects TRBV19 to TRBJ2-5, with 11 bases lining up with TRBD1. With V trimmed by 5 bases and J by 4 bases, 9 bases remained unmatched. The CDR3 is 16 residues long. Per germline, CDR1 LNHDA and CDR2 SQIVND (reference sequence). The CDR3: CASSAPGQGAIETQYF. DNA for the CDR3: TGTGCCAGTAGTGCGCCCGGACAGGGGGCTATAGAGACCCAGTACTTC.

This chain joins TRBV19 and TRBJ1-2, with D maybe TRBD1 (5 bases). V dropped 4 bases and J dropped 8 bases, with 14 bases sitting between them. CDR3 length equals 13 residues. Germline V gives CDR1 LNHDA, CDR2 SQIVND (reference sequence). The CDR3 DNA reads TGTGCCAGTAGTAATGACGGGGGATGGGGCTACACCTTC. Encoded protein: CASSNDGGWGYTF.

The chain uses TRBV4-1 and TRBJ2-7; D gene uncertain. Germline CDR1 is MGHRA and CDR2 is YSYEKL. The length of the CDR3 is 13 residues. V was clipped by 3 bases and J by 7 bases, with 13 bases between them. In DNA form, the CDR3 reads TGCGCCAGCAGCCAGGGTCAAGCGAGGGAGCAGTACTTC. Protein: CASSQGQAREQYF.

This clone appeared a single time. This sequence joins TRBV5-1 and TRBJ2-2; 7 positions match TRBD2. The ends lost 0 bases at V and 2 bases at J; junction bases unmatched: 4. The CDR3 has 16 amino acids. Germline V gives CDR1 SGHRS, CDR2 YFSETQ. CDR3 sequence reads: CASSLVGGSNTGELFF. The CDR3 DNA sequence: TGCGCCAGCAGCTTGGTTGGCGGGAGTAACACCGGGGAGCTGTTTTTT. Supplemented by reference TRBV5-1 and TRBJ2-2, the full variable domain reads KAGVTQTPRYLIKTRGQQVTLSCSPISGHRSVSWYQQTPGQGLQFLFEYFSETQRNKGNFPGRFSGRQFSNSRSEMNVSTLELGDSALYLCASSLVGGSNTGELFFGEGSRLTVL.

The J gene is TRBJ1-5, the V gene TRBV5-6; 8 nucleotides agree with TRBD1. The V segment lost 4 bases and the J segment 2 bases; nucleotides outside the gene matches: 2. This CDR3 has 14 amino acids. The germline CDR1 and CDR2 sequences are SGHDT and YYEEEE. This chain's CDR3 is CASSVGQGNQPQHF. For the CDR3, the DNA is TGTGCCAGCAGCGTGGGACAGGGCAATCAGCCCCAGCATTTT.

The rearrangement uses TRBV30 and TRBJ2-1, with D unresolved. CDR1 is GTSNPN and CDR2 is SVGIG in the germline V gene (reference sequence). Trimming removed 3 bases from V and 6 bases from J, with 6 bases in between. CDR3 length: 11 residues. The CDR3 sequence is CAWSLFNEQFF. The CDR3 bases are TGTGCCTGGAGCCTGTTCAATGAGCAGTTCTTC. Full variable domain (remainder filled in from reference TRBV30 and TRBJ2-1): SQTIHQWPATLVQPVGSPLSLECTVEGTSNPNLYWYRQAAGRGLQLLFYSVGIGQISSEVPQNLSASRPQDRQFILSSKKLLLSDSGFYLCAWSLFNEQFFGPGTRLTVL.

The chain couples TRBV2 to TRBJ2-7, with D possibly matching TRBD2 (5 bases). The CDR3 has 15 amino acids. The V end lost 1 base, the J end lost 0 bases, and 10 bases lay between the germline ends. CDR1 and CDR2 from the germline V gene are SNHLY and FYNNEI. The CDR3 DNA sequence: TGTGCCAGCAGTGAAGGAGGGAGCCCCTCCTACGAGCAGTACTTC. This gives the protein CASSEGGSPSYEQYF.

The rearrangement joins TRBV10-1 to TRBJ2-1; 9 bases align to TRBD2. Germline values: CDR1 WNHNN, CDR2 SYGVQD (reference sequence). The CDR3 is 16 residues long. V was pared by 4 bases and J by 6 bases, with 10 bases of the junction left unmatched. The CDR3 sequence: CASSVEVTSGTNEQFF. Here the CDR3 DNA reads TGCGCCAGCAGTGTAGAGGTGACTAGCGGAACCAATGAGCAGTTCTTC.

The genes are TRBV5-1 and TRBJ2-7, with D possibly matching TRBD2 (5 bases). CDR3 length: 13 amino acids. Deletions cut 2 bases from V and 0 bases from J, with 6 bases between. The germline V gene encodes CDR1 SGHRS and CDR2 YFSETQ. Written as DNA, the CDR3 is TGCGCCAGCAGCTTCGGACTCTCCTACGAGCAGTACTTC. Translating it yields CASSFGLSYEQYF.

The chain employs TRBV2 and TRBJ2-1; 11 bases agree with TRBD1. After removal of 7 bases from V and 9 bases from J, the junction contained 11 bases not matched to a gene. The CDR3 runs to 15 residues. The germline CDR1 and CDR2 sequences are SNHLY and FYNNEI. In nucleotides, the CDR3 is TGTGCCAGCACGGGGAGGGACAGGGGGGGGAGTGAGCAGTTCTTC. Protein: CASTGRDRGGSEQFF.